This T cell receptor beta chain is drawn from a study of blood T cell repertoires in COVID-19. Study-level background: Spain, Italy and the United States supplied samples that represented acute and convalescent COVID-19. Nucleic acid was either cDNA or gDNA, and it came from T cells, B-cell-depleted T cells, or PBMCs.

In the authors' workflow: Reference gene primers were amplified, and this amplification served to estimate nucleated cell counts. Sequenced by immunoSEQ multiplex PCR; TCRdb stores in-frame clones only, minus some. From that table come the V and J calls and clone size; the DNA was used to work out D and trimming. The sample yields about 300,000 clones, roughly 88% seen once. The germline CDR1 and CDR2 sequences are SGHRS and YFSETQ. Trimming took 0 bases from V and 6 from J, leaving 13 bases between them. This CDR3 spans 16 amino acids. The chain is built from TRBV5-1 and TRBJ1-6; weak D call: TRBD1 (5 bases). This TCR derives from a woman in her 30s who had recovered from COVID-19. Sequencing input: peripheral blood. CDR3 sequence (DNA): TGCGCCAGCAGCTTGGGCAGGGCCGGTGCTAATTCACCCCTCCACTTT. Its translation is CASSLGRAGANSPLHF.